These 7 T cell receptor beta chains originate from one sample sequenced in a study of T-cell memory formation after mild COVID-19. TCRdb passed the 5' RACE reads through MiXCR, listing each CDR3 protein once. Found here are about 560,000 distinct CDR3 sequences, about 20% of them singletons; the top ten hold 7.5% to 9.5%. What was sequenced was PBMCs or a T cell subset sorted from them (not recorded which). All receptors derive from an adult woman who had mild COVID-19 (a few samples of this study predate the infection). Cell type and time point are not known.

V is TRBV18 and J is TRBJ1-1; D gene ambiguous. The V and J ends lost 5 bases and 1 base respectively, with 5 bases between them. CDR3 size: 12 residues. Germline V lookup: CDR1 KGHSH, CDR2 LQKENI. The CDR3 spells CASSNRNTEAFF. CDR3 nucleotides: TGTGCCAGCTCAAACAGGAACACTGAAGCTTTCTTT.

This clonotype has just a few counts. This rearrangement joins TRBV20-1 to TRBJ2-7, with a possible D match to TRBD2 (5 bases). The CDR3 is 15 amino acids. CDR1 is DFQATT, CDR2 SNEGSKA, per germline (reference sequence). Between the trimmed V and J ends, which lost 0 bases and 6 bases, there was a span of 18 bases. The CDR3 DNA follows: TGCAGTGCTAGAGATCTAAGGAGAGGGCCTGGCGAGCAGTACTTC. Its protein product is CSARDLRRGPGEQYF.

The chain uses TRBV12-3 or TRBV12-4 and TRBJ1-2; D possibly corresponds to TRBD1 (5 bases). This CDR3 is 14 amino acids long. V gave up 7 bases and J gave up 4 bases, with 16 bases separating them. This CDR3 reads CASTLSGGGYGYTF. In DNA form, the CDR3 reads TGTGCCAGCACCCTTAGTGGGGGTGGCTATGGCTACACCTTC.

This clonotype has a handful of counts. This chain connects TRBV18 to TRBJ2-3, with D tentatively TRBD1 (6 bases). Germline CDR1 KGHSH, CDR2 LQKENI. Trimming took 2 bases from V and 4 from J, leaving 10 bases between them. The CDR3 consists of 14 residues. CDR3 loop: CASSPRAGADTQYF. As DNA, the CDR3 is TGTGCCAGCTCACCAAGGGCAGGGGCAGATACGCAGTATTTT.

The V gene is TRBV27, the J gene TRBJ2-7; weak D call: TRBD1 (9 bases). The CDR3 length is 15 residues. V lost 8 bases, J lost 7 bases, and 24 bases lay in between. From germline, CDR1 is MNHEY and CDR2 SMNVEV (reference sequence). This CDR3 is CASVPGGTGRWEQYF. DNA of the CDR3: TGTGCCAGCGTCCCGGGAGGGACAGGGCGGTGGGAGCAGTACTTC.

In this sample, this clonotype turned up a few times. The chain links TRBV12-3 or TRBV12-4 to TRBJ2-2, with 7 bases aligning to TRBD2. The CDR3 is made up of 15 amino acids. Trimming took 2 bases from V and 5 from J; bases not matched to a gene: 5. Here the CDR3 DNA reads TGTGCCAGCAGTTTAATGGCGGGAGTAACCGGGGAGCTGTTTTTT. This encodes CASSLMAGVTGELFF.

This clonotype appeared a few times. The chain combines TRBV30 with TRBJ2-6; no firm D call. Trimming stripped 8 bases from V and 4 bases from J, with 12 bases between. CDR3 length: 13 residues. The germline V gene has CDR1 GTSNPN and CDR2 SVGIG (reference sequence). This CDR3 is CAHGRYGANVLTF. In nucleotides, the CDR3 is TGTGCCCACGGACGGTACGGGGCCAACGTCCTGACTTTC.